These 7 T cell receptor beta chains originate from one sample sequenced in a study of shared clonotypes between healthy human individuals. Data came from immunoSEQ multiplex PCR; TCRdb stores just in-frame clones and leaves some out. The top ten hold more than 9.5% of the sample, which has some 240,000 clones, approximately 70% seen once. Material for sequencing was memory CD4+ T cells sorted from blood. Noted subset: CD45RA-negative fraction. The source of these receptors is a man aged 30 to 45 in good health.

The CDR3 sequence is CASSSGRRDQPQHF. The CDR3 nucleotides read TGTGCCAGCAGCTCGGGACGGCGGGACCAGCCCCAGCATTTT. J is TRBJ1-5 and V is TRBV11-2; possible D gene TRBD1, 5 bases. The CDR3 runs to 14 residues. V lost 4 bases, J lost 7 bases, and 14 bases lay in between. Germline lookup yields CDR1 SGHAT and CDR2 FQNNGV. The whole variable domain, filled in from reference TRBV11-2 and TRBJ1-5, reads EAGVAQSPRYKIIEKRQSVAFWCNPISGHATLYWYQQILGQGPKLLIQFQNNGVVDDSQLPKDRFSAERLKGVDSTLKIQPAKLEDSAVYLCASSSGRRDQPQHFGDGTRLSIL.

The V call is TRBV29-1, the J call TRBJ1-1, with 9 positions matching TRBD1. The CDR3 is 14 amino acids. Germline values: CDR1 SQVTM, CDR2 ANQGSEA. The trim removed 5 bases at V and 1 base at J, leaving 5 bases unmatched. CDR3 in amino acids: CSVYDRGGNTEAFF. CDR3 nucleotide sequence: TGCAGCGTTTACGACAGGGGGGGGAACACTGAAGCTTTCTTT.

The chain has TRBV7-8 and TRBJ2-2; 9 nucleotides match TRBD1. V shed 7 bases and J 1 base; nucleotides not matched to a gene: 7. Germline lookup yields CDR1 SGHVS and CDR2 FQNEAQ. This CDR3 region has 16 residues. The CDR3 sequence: CASTRRTGVNTGELFF. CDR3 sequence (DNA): TGTGCCAGCACCCGCCGGACAGGGGTGAACACCGGGGAGCTGTTTTTT. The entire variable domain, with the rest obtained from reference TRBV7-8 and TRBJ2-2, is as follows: GAGVSQSPRYKVAKRGQDVALRCDPISGHVSLFWYQQALGQGPEFLTYFQNEAQLDKSGLPSDRFFAERPEGSVSTLKIQRTQQEDSAVYLCASTRRTGVNTGELFFGEGSRLTVL.

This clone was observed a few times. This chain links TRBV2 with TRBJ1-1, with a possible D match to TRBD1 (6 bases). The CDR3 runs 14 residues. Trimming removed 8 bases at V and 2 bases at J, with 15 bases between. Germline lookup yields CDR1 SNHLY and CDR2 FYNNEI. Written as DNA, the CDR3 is TGTGCCAGCCTACCGGACAGCCAAAACACTGAAGCTTTCTTT. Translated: CASLPDSQNTEAFF.

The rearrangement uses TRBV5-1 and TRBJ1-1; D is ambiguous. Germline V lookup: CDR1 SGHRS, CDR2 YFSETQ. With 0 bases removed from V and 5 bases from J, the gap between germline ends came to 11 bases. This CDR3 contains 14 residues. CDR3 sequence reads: CASSLAGDGTEAFF. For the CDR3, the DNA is TGCGCCAGCAGCTTGGCCGGGGATGGGACTGAAGCTTTCTTT.

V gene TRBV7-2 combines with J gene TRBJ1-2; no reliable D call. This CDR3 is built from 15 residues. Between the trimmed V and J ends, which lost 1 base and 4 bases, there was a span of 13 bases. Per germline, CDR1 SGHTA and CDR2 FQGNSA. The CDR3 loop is CASSLEGIITYGYTF. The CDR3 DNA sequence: TGTGCCAGCAGCTTAGAGGGCATCATTACCTATGGCTACACCTTC.

The CDR3 spells CASRGLAYYEQFF. The CDR3 bases are TGTGCCAGCAGAGGGCTAGCATACTATGAGCAGTTCTTC. The V and J genes are TRBV11-2 and TRBJ2-1; tentative D call: TRBD2 (5 bases). Trimming cost V 6 bases and J 8 bases, with 14 bases left between them. The CDR3 runs 13 residues. Germline-derived CDR1 and CDR2 are SGHAT and FQNNGV.